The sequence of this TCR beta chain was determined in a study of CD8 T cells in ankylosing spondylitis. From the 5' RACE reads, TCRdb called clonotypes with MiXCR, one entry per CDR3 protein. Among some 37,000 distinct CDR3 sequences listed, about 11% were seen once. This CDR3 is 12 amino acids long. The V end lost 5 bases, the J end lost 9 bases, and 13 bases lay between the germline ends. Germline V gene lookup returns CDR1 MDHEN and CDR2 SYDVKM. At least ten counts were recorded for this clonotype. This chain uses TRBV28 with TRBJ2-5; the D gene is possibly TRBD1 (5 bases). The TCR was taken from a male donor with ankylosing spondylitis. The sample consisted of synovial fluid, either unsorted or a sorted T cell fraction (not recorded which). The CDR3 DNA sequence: TGTGCCAGCAGTACCGGACCCAGGGCCCAGTACTTC. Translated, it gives CASSTGPRAQYF.